This T cell receptor (beta chain) was captured by sequencing in a study of blood T cell repertoires in COVID-19. For the study at large: COVID-19 samples collected from the United States, Italy and Spain covered acute and convalescent phases. T cells, B-cell-depleted T cells, or PBMCs provided the cDNA or gDNA that served as material.

The study assigned cohorts using participant-reported clinical history. Exposed study participants had met a COVID-19 case within 2 weeks before entry. V was clipped by 0 bases and J by 4 bases, with 9 bases between them. Germline V CDR1 and CDR2: MNHEY, SMNVEV (reference sequence). The CDR3 contains 15 residues. Only in-frame clones appear in the TCRdb table, and some are missing; sequencing was by immunoSEQ multiplex PCR. The sample lists 260,000 or so clones; about four fifths were seen once. The rearrangement links TRBV27 to TRBJ2-2, with D unresolved. The specimen was PBMCs or T cells enriched from blood (not recorded which). This TCR was sampled from a middle-aged woman who had been exposed to COVID-19. DNA for the CDR3: TGTGCCAGCAGTTTATCGATCGAGTCCACCGGGGAGCTGTTTTTT. It yields the protein CASSLSIESTGELFF.